The sequence of this TCR beta chain was determined in a study of blood T cell repertoires in COVID-19. The V end lost 4 bases, the J end lost 6 bases, and 8 bases lay between the germline ends. Germline CDR1 SGHDT, CDR2 YYEEEE. The CDR3 loop spans 12 amino acids. Generated by immunoSEQ multiplex PCR, the TCRdb table keeps only in-frame clones and is missing some. The sample contains approximately 260,000 clones, 65% to 85% of which appear only once. The study recruited people aged roughly 18 to 100 years across some 23 US areas. The clonotype originates from a man between 50 and 59 years old who had recovered from COVID-19. Sequencing input: PBMCs or T cells enriched from blood (not recorded which). This sequence joins TRBV5-6 and TRBJ1-5; D gene ambiguous. The CDR3 sequence: CASSLSGQPQHF. DNA of the CDR3: TGTGCCAGCAGCCTCAGCGGTCAGCCCCAGCATTTT.